The clone carrying this T cell receptor beta chain was seen only a few times. Its antigen is not known. The sample comes from a study of identical twins. It was template switching that added a universal primer site, and there were unique molecular identifiers on the cDNA. TCRdb re-called the 5' RACE reads with MiXCR, one entry per CDR3 protein. The repertoire includes 200,000 or so distinct CDR3 sequences, 7.5% of them detected once, and about 1.8% sits in the top ten. Study-wide results and limits: The more abundant beta clonotypes in cord blood had fewer insertions, and memory repertoires did not show this. Out-of-frame alpha sequences that twins shared showed excess low generation probability.

V lost 0 bases and J 0 bases, leaving 9 bases between the germline ends. The germline V gene has CDR1 MNHEY and CDR2 SVGAGI. The CDR3 length is 16 residues. This sample also appeared in a second study, on yellow fever vaccine responses in identical twins.

The sample taken for sequencing was memory (CD45RO+) T cells sorted from blood. The receptor was isolated from a young woman in good health. The rearrangement uses TRBV6-5 and TRBJ1-3, with unresolved D. The CDR3 spells CASSYSPGSSGNTIYF. The CDR3 DNA reads as TGTGCCAGCAGTTACTCACCGGGTTCCTCTGGAAACACCATATATTTT.